This T cell receptor (beta chain) was sequenced in a study of cytomegalovirus exposure and HLA in healthy donors. The CDR3 covers 15 residues. Germline trimming cut 2 bases from V and 4 bases from J; bases unmatched to any gene: 4. Per germline, CDR1 SGHKS and CDR2 YYEKEE (reference sequence). Primers: 60 Vbeta forward and 13 Jbeta reverse. Data came from immunoSEQ multiplex PCR; TCRdb stores just in-frame clones and leaves some out. This sample contains under 60,000 clones. The receptor was isolated from a woman aged 30 to 39 in good health and CMV-seropositive. The genes are TRBV5-5 and TRBJ1-5; 9 bases are shared with TRBD1. The source material was PBMCs. The CDR3 protein is CASSLTGGGNQPQHF. In DNA, the CDR3 is TGTGCCAGCAGCTTAACAGGGGGCGGGAATCAGCCCCAGCATTTT. The whole variable domain, filled in from reference TRBV5-5 and TRBJ1-5, reads DAGVTQSPTHLIKTRGQQVTLRCSPISGHKSVSWYQQVLGQGPQFIFQYYEKEERGRGNFPDRFSARQFPNYSSELNVNALLLGDSALYLCASSLTGGGNQPQHFGDGTRLSIL.